The 22 T cell receptor beta chains below were found in one sample sequenced in a study of T cell responses to AZD1222 COVID-19 vaccine (dated by TCRdb to about 2021). This sample's time point label indicates: about 28 days (+/-7) after the second vaccine dose. Library prep was done by the immunoSEQ multiplex PCR assay. In its TCRdb copy, this immuneACCESS table keeps in-frame sequences only and misses some clones. Where compared with another copy, unresolved V genes explain less than half of these, and the others have no known cause. Across this sample there are more than 95,000 clones, with roughly 84% seen only once. Around 17% of the sample is taken by the ten largest. Sequenced material: peripheral blood, taken 28 days after the second AZD1222 dose. The source is an adult who received the AZD1222 COVID-19 vaccine.

V usage is TRBV12-5 and J usage is TRBJ2-1, with D possibly matching TRBD1 (5 bases). Germline CDR1 and CDR2: LGHNT and FRNRAP. V was cut by 1 base and J by 4 bases, with 8 bases left in between. The CDR3 runs 14 residues. In DNA, the CDR3 is TGTGCTAGTGGTTTGGGGGCAGGGTACAATGAGCAGTTCTTC. It yields the protein CASGLGAGYNEQFF.

This chain joins TRBV27 and TRBJ2-2; D is ambiguous. Trimming took off 7 bases at V and 4 bases at J, with 10 bases between the two ends. There are 13 residues in the CDR3. Germline V gives CDR1 MNHEY, CDR2 SMNVEV (reference sequence). CDR3: CASTKTGTGELFF. The CDR3 region has the DNA TGTGCCAGCACAAAGACGGGCACCGGGGAGCTGTTTTTT.

This sequence joins TRBV30 and TRBJ1-2, with D possibly being TRBD1 (5 bases). Germline loops: CDR1 GTSNPN, CDR2 SVGIG (reference sequence). The CDR3 runs 12 residues. V was trimmed by 4 bases and J by 7 bases, leaving 13 bases between them. The CDR3 coding sequence is TGTGCCTGGAAGGGACCGATGGGTGGCTACACCTTC. It codes for CAWKGPMGGYTF.

The chain recombines TRBV2 with TRBJ2-5, with D uncertain. The V end was cut by 5 bases, the J end by 2 bases, with 9 bases between. The CDR3 length is 13 residues. Per the germline V gene, CDR1 is SNHLY and CDR2 is FYNNEI. The CDR3 loop is CASSIHQQETQYF. The CDR3 region has the DNA TGTGCCAGCAGTATTCACCAGCAAGAGACCCAGTACTTC.

The chain has TRBV18 and TRBJ1-3; D remains ambiguous. The CDR3 extends over 15 amino acids. V was clipped by 0 bases and J by 4 bases, with 10 bases between them. CDR1 is KGHSH, CDR2 LQKENI, per germline. DNA of the CDR3: TGTGCCAGCTCACCACCTGCTAGAAGGGGAAACACCATATATTTT. Translating it yields CASSPPARRGNTIYF.

This clone occurred once. The V gene is TRBV18, the J gene TRBJ2-4; TRBD2 agrees at 8 bases. J lost 3 bases, V lost 6 bases, and 4 bases had no gene match. The CDR3 extends over 14 amino acids. CDR1 is KGHSH, CDR2 LQKENI, per germline. The DNA for the CDR3 is TGTGCCAGCTCTCCGACTAGCGTCAAAAACATTCAGTACTTC. Translated: CASSPTSVKNIQYF.

V is TRBV5-1 and J is TRBJ2-3; the match to TRBD1 covers 9 bases. The trim removed 4 bases at V and 1 base at J, leaving 4 bases unmatched. Germline lookup yields CDR1 SGHRS and CDR2 YFSETQ. The CDR3 has 15 amino acids. As DNA, the CDR3 is TGCGCCAGCAGCCCCGGGACAGGGCGCACAGATACGCAGTATTTT. It translates to CASSPGTGRTDTQYF.

The V call is TRBV3-1 (or the pseudogene TRBV3-2), the J call TRBJ2-7; D call uncertain. The V gene's germline CDR1 is LGHDT and CDR2 YNNKEL (reference sequence). The CDR3 is 15 amino acids. Trimming cost V 4 bases and J 2 bases, with 15 bases left between them. The CDR3 region has the DNA TGTGCCAGCAGCCCAATTGGGATTGGGACCTACGAGCAGTACTTC. This translates into CASSPIGIGTYEQYF.

V and J are TRBV18 and TRBJ1-1, with D possibly TRBD1 on 6 matching bases. The CDR3 loop spans 15 amino acids. Trimming took 2 bases from V and 1 from J, leaving 11 bases between them. CDR1 is KGHSH and CDR2 is LQKENI in the germline V gene. CDR3 in DNA: TGTGCCAGCTCACCAGAGGGGGAGAGGAACACTGAAGCTTTCTTT. This gives the protein CASSPEGERNTEAFF.

V is TRBV19 and J is TRBJ2-1; D is possibly TRBD2 (7 bases). Germline V gene lookup returns CDR1 LNHDA and CDR2 SQIVND (reference sequence). The V gene lost 6 bases and the J gene lost 5 bases, with 17 bases spanning the gap. This CDR3 has 15 residues. CDR3 in DNA: TGTGCCAGTAGCATTAGAGGGGGGGATCACAATGAGCAGTTCTTC. Its translation is CASSIRGGDHNEQFF. Supplemented by reference TRBV19 and TRBJ2-1, the full variable domain reads DGGITQSPKYLFRKEGQNVTLSCEQNLNHDAMYWYRQDPGQGLRLIYYSQIVNDFQKGDIAEGYSVSREKKESFPLTVTSAQKNPTAFYLCASSIRGGDHNEQFFGPGTRLTVL.

The rearrangement links TRBV6-5 to TRBJ1-1; TRBD1 matches at 8 bases. Germline CDR1 MNHEY, CDR2 SVGAGI. The junction had 5 bases not matched to a gene; V was cut back by 4 bases and J by 1 base. The CDR3 has 15 amino acids. CDR3 DNA: TGTGCCAGCAGTTCCAGGGACAGGTGGAACACTGAAGCTTTCTTT. Protein: CASSSRDRWNTEAFF.

On this clone: Its ends do not fully match the called genes, so a read error is possible. This rearrangement joins TRBV2 to TRBJ1-2; D might be TRBD1 (5 bases). CDR1 is SNHLY and CDR2 is FYNNEI in the germline V gene. The CDR3 extends over 15 amino acids. CDR3 DNA sequence: TGTGCCAGCAGGGAAGACAGAGATTCTAACTATGGCTACACCTTC. This encodes CASREDRDSNYGYTF. The full variable domain, completed using reference TRBV2 and TRBJ1-2, is EPEVTQTPSHQVTQMGQEVILRCVPISNHLYFYWYRQILGQKVEFLVSFYNNEISEKSEIFDDQFSVERPDGSNFTLKIRSTKLEDSAMYFCASREDRDSNYGYTFGSGTRLTVV.

The rearrangement joins TRBV7-9 to TRBJ2-7, with 12 bases matching TRBD2. This CDR3 spans 17 amino acids. Trimming cost V 6 bases and J 4 bases; bases outside gene matches: 13. Germline lookup yields CDR1 SEHNR and CDR2 FQNEAQ (reference sequence). CDR3 residues: CASRPWGLAGRRYEQYF. CDR3 in DNA: TGTGCCAGCAGGCCGTGGGGACTAGCGGGCCGTAGGTACGAGCAGTACTTC.

This rearrangement joins TRBV7-9 to TRBJ2-7; TRBD1 agrees at 9 bases. There are 13 residues in the CDR3. The V gene's germline CDR1 is SEHNR and CDR2 FQNEAQ (reference sequence). J was trimmed by 2 bases and V by 5 bases; bases with no gene match: 1. CDR3 DNA sequence: TGTGCCAGCAGCACAGGGGGCCCCTACGAGCAGTACTTC. Protein product: CASSTGGPYEQYF.

The genes are TRBV3-1 (or the pseudogene TRBV3-2) and TRBJ2-1, with TRBD2 matching 14 bases. CDR3 length: 16 residues. Germline V gives CDR1 LGHDT, CDR2 YNNKEL (reference sequence). Trimming at V came to 5 bases and at J to 7 bases, leaving 7 bases not matched to a gene. The CDR3 here is CASSFGLAGGWNEQFF. DNA of the CDR3: TGTGCCAGCAGCTTTGGACTAGCGGGGGGTTGGAATGAGCAGTTCTTC.

The V and J genes are TRBV19 and TRBJ1-1; D not resolved. Germline V gene sequence: CDR1 LNHDA, CDR2 SQIVND (reference sequence). The CDR3 is 14 residues long. Trimming took off 2 bases at V and 0 bases at J, with 7 bases between the two ends. Here the CDR3 reads CASSINAVNTEAFF. The CDR3 DNA reads as TGTGCCAGTAGTATAAACGCGGTGAACACTGAAGCTTTCTTT.

This chain joins TRBV5-6 and TRBJ1-6; no clear D. With 1 base removed from V and 7 bases from J, the gap between germline ends came to 9 bases. Per the germline V gene, CDR1 is SGHDT and CDR2 is YYEEEE. CDR3 length: 14 residues. The DNA of the CDR3 is TGTGCCAGCAGCTTGAGGGTCCTCAATTCACCCCTCCACTTT. Amino acids: CASSLRVLNSPLHF.

In its sample, this clone was seen once. V gene TRBV12-3 or TRBV12-4 combines with J gene TRBJ2-1; tentatively, D is TRBD2 (5 bases). CDR3 length: 13 residues. The V end lost 3 bases, the J end lost 7 bases, and 10 bases lay between the germline ends. DNA of the CDR3: TGTGCCAGCAGTTTCTCTCGGGGTAATGAGCAGTTCTTC. Residues: CASSFSRGNEQFF.

The chain couples TRBV5-1 to TRBJ2-3; D could derive from TRBD1 or TRBD2 (5 bases each). Germline V lookup: CDR1 SGHRS, CDR2 YFSETQ. CDR3 size: 13 residues. With 4 bases removed from V and 2 bases from J, the gap between germline ends came to 8 bases. CDR3 coding DNA: TGCGCCAGCAGCGTGGGGGTCACAGATACGCAGTATTTT. Translated, it gives CASSVGVTDTQYF.

The rearrangement uses TRBV5-1 and TRBJ1-1, with D possibly matching TRBD1 (6 bases). Germline CDR1 SGHRS, CDR2 YFSETQ. This CDR3 contains 15 residues. V was shortened by 1 base and J by 1 base, with 11 bases between the two germline ends. This CDR3 reads CASSLQAGENTEAFF. In DNA form, the CDR3 reads TGCGCCAGCAGCTTGCAAGCAGGGGAGAACACTGAAGCTTTCTTT.

This chain uses TRBV7-6 with TRBJ2-5; no clear D gene. The germline V and J ends were trimmed by 5 bases and 0 bases, with 13 bases remaining between them. The CDR3 totals 15 residues. Per germline, CDR1 SGHVS and CDR2 FNYEAQ. The CDR3 region is CASSTKGSYQETQYF. The CDR3, as DNA: TGTGCCAGCAGCACCAAAGGGTCATACCAAGAGACCCAGTACTTC.

This chain uses TRBV6-2 or TRBV6-3 with TRBJ1-2; 9 nucleotides agree with TRBD1. V trimming: 2 bases; J trimming: 7 bases; junction bases outside the gene matches: 5. Germline V lookup: CDR1 MNHEY, CDR2 SVGEGT. The CDR3 has 14 amino acids. CDR3 amino acids: CASSYGGQGFGYTF. DNA of the CDR3: TGTGCCAGCAGTTACGGGGGACAGGGATTTGGCTACACCTTC.